This record covers a single TCR beta chain. Its specificity is unknown. Separate alpha and beta amplification began at the second PCR step. CD8 T cells were positively selected from what remained after CD4 positive selection. These data are taken from a study of naive and memory T cell subsets. Overall study results and limits: Activation and differentiation may alter RNA-based TCR counts. Possibly reflecting memory cells re-expressing CD45RA, a few larger clonotypes occurred in naive repertoires, especially CD8. No ground truth validated the naive and memory repertoire findings.

Germline V CDR1 and CDR2: MDHEN, SYDVKM. CDR3 size: 20 residues. Trimming took off 3 bases at V and 0 bases at J, with 23 bases between the two ends. An equimolar mix of two oligonucleotides served as the beta constant-region primer for TRBC1 and TRBC2. Ligated cDNA was amplified by four rounds of PCR with nested alpha and beta constant-region primers and SP2. One entry per CDR3 protein results from TCRdb running MiXCR on the UMI-ligation and nested PCR reads. The sample has under 150,000 distinct CDR3 sequences; approximately 21% are singletons. The material sequenced was naive CD8+ T cells from blood. The chain employs TRBV28 and TRBJ2-2; D assignment may be TRBD1 or TRBD2 (5 bases each). The TCR sequence derives from a human donor in good health. This chain's CDR3 is CASSFPQGVLATTNTGELFF. CDR3 coding DNA: TGTGCCAGCAGTTTTCCGCAGGGTGTTTTGGCGACTACGAACACCGGGGAGCTGTTTTTT.